The rows below give T cell receptor beta chains drawn from one sample of a study of T cell repertoires in ileal Crohn's disease. The protocol was immunoSEQ multiplex PCR, while the TCRdb copy is restricted to in-frame clones and leaves out a portion. Of thousands of clones listed, approximately 70% are singletons. Source material: ileal tissue. Source of these receptors: an adult with Crohn's disease. CDR3s include the opening cysteine and the closing phenylalanine or tryptophan. Each record gives: D gene, V gene, J gene, clone size, CDR3 DNA, CDR3 protein. The D gene is left open where the match is weak. For some rows the clone size is stated as once, few or many, or as a class when expanded; others skip it.

TRBD2,TRBV27,TRBJ2-5,NA,TGTGCCAGCAGTTCCTCGGGGGGGACAAAGACCCAGTACTTC,CASSSSGGTKTQYF
TRBD1,TRBV6-7,TRBJ1-5,few,TGTGCCAGGGACAGGGATCAGCCCCAGCATTTT,CARDRDQPQHF
TRBD2,TRBV6-5,TRBJ2-3,NA,TGTGCCAGCAGGCCTAGCGGGGCTGGGGATACGCAGTATTTT,CASRPSGAGDTQYF
NA,TRBV19,TRBJ1-5,NA,TGTGCCAGTACCATCGGGGGGGGGTGGAGACAGCCCCAGCATTTT,CASTIGGGWRQPQHF
TRBD1,TRBV5-1,TRBJ1-1,NA,TGCGCCAGCAGCCCCGGGGACAGGGGAGTTGCTGAAGCTTTCTTT,CASSPGDRGVAEAFF
NA,TRBV11-2,TRBJ1-6,NA,TGTGCCAGCAGCTACCTCTCCTATAATTCCCCCCTCCACTTT,CASSYLSYNSPLHF
TRBD1,TRBV19,TRBJ1-2,NA,TGCGCCAGTAGTGCCCGGGACAGGGCTGGCTACACCTTC,CASSARDRAGYTF
TRBD2,TRBV15,TRBJ2-2,NA,TGTGCCACCAGCGACTGGGGCGGGAGCACCGGGGAGCTGTTTTTT,CATSDWGGSTGELFF
TRBD1,TRBV30,TRBJ1-4,NA,TGTGCCTGGAGTTCAGGGACAGGGGGGACGCATGCAACTAATGAAAAACTGTTTTTT,CAWSSGTGGTHATNEKLFF
TRBD2,TRBV7-9,TRBJ2-1,few,TGTGCCAGCAGTTTTCGCGGGGGGGCCTACGTCTTTCTCAATGAGCAGTTCTTC,CASSFRGGAYVFLNEQFF
TRBD2,TRBV5-1,TRBJ2-1,few,TGCGCCAGCAGCGCCGGATTAACAAGCGGGAGGACCAACAATGAGCAGTTCTTC,CASSAGLTSGRTNNEQFF
NA,TRBV11-2,TRBJ1-6,NA,TGTGCCAGCAGTGGGGAGAATTCACCCCTCCACTTT,CASSGENSPLHF
NA,TRBV11-2,TRBJ1-2,few,TGTGCCAGCAGCTTGGGCCCGCGAGGCTACACCTTC,CASSLGPRGYTF
TRBD1,TRBV13,TRBJ1-1,few,TGTGCCAGCAGCTCCAACAGGGGGGGGACGGGAACTGAAGCTTTCTTT,CASSSNRGGTGTEAFF
TRBD1,TRBV19,TRBJ2-2,NA,TGTGCCAGTAGGCACCCTTTGGGACAGGGGGAAACCGGGGAGCTGTTTTTT,CASRHPLGQGETGELFF
TRBD2,TRBV28,TRBJ2-1,NA,TGTGCCACCGACGGGGGGAGCCACGACAATGAGCAGTTCTTC,CATDGGSHDNEQFF
TRBD1,TRBV19,TRBJ2-7,NA,TGTGCCAGTAGTATCGGGACAGGATCATCCTACGAGCAGTACTTC,CASSIGTGSSYEQYF
TRBD2,TRBV27,TRBJ2-3,NA,TGTGCCAGCAGCCCACTAGCGGGAGTAGAAGATACGCAGTATTTT,CASSPLAGVEDTQYF
NA,TRBV9,TRBJ1-6,NA,TGTGCCAGCAGCGTACAGCAGGATAATTCCCCCCTCCACTTT,CASSVQQDNSPLHF
TRBD1,TRBV11-2,TRBJ1-5,NA,TGTGCCAGCAGCTTAACAGGGGACCAGCCCCAGCATTTT,CASSLTGDQPQHF
NA,TRBV6-1,TRBJ1-3,NA,TGTGCCAGCAGATGGCAGGGCTCTGGAAACACCATATATTTT,CASRWQGSGNTIYF
NA,TRBV7-9,TRBJ2-5,NA,TGTGCCAGCAGCTTAGTGCGGTTAGAAGAGACCCAGTACTTC,CASSLVRLEETQYF
TRBD1,TRBV19,TRBJ1-6,NA,TGTGCCAGTAGTATGGCAGGGGGAGCCTATAATTCACCCCTCCACTTT,CASSMAGGAYNSPLHF
TRBD1,TRBV9,TRBJ2-1,NA,TGTGCCAGCAGCGTAGGGCAGGGGGCAGGTGAGCAGTTCTTC,CASSVGQGAGEQFF
NA,TRBV11-2,TRBJ1-1,NA,TGTGCCAGCAGCTTAGTGTTGGGGGCAGGTGAAGCTTTCTTT,CASSLVLGAGEAFF
TRBD2,TRBV6-5,TRBJ2-1,once,TGTGCCAGCAGTTCCCGGACTAGCGGGAGGTACAATGAGCAGTTCTTC,CASSSRTSGRYNEQFF
NA,TRBV9,TRBJ1-5,NA,TGTGCCAGCAGCGTAGTGAGGGGGGGGCAGCCCCAGCATTTT,CASSVVRGGQPQHF
NA,TRBV7-2,TRBJ2-7,NA,TGTGCCAGCAGCTTAGGGACAGCCTACGAGCAGTACTTC,CASSLGTAYEQYF
TRBD1,TRBV7-9,TRBJ1-1,NA,TGTGCCAGCAGCGGGGACAGGGGCTTCACTGAAGCTTTCTTT,CASSGDRGFTEAFF
NA,TRBV29-1,TRBJ2-1,once,TGCAGCCTCGGACTGAATGATGAGCAGTTCTTC,CSLGLNDEQFF
NA,TRBV5-1,TRBJ1-4,NA,TGCGCCAGCAGCTTGAACGGGAATGAAAAACTGTTTTTT,CASSLNGNEKLFF
NA,TRBV28,TRBJ1-1,NA,TGTGCCAGCAGTTCCCCCCCGGGCAGGGGTCGGCTTCGAGCTTTCTTT,CASSSPPGRGRLRAFF
TRBD1,TRBV6-1,TRBJ2-7,NA,TGTGCCAGCAATATGGCAGGGGGAAATGGCGAGCAGTACTTC,CASNMAGGNGEQYF
NA,TRBV30,TRBJ1-1,NA,TGTGCCTGGAGTACTTTGACTCCTAACACTGAAGCTTTCTTT,CAWSTLTPNTEAFF
TRBD2,TRBV27,TRBJ2-7,NA,TGTGCCAGCAGCGGCGGGAGCATTTACGAGCAGTACTTC,CASSGGSIYEQYF
TRBD1,TRBV18,TRBJ2-4,NA,TGTGCCAGCTCACCACAGACAGGGTTTGACATTCAGTACTTC,CASSPQTGFDIQYF
NA,TRBV4-3,TRBJ1-4,few,TGCGCCAGCAGCCAAGATGCCAGGGCTACGGAAAAACTGTTTTTT,CASSQDARATEKLFF
TRBD1,TRBV18,TRBJ1-4,NA,TGTGCCAGCTCACCACAGGCCACAGGGGGAACTAATGAAAAACTGTTTTTT,CASSPQATGGTNEKLFF
TRBD2,TRBV9,TRBJ2-5,NA,TGTGCCAGCAGCGTACGGGGGGGCCATCAAGAGACCCAGTACTTC,CASSVRGGHQETQYF
TRBD1,TRBV7-2,TRBJ1-2,NA,TGTGCCAGCAGCAAGGGGACAGGGGACGGCTACACCTTC,CASSKGTGDGYTF
TRBD1,TRBV11-1,TRBJ1-1,few,TGTGCCAGCAGGCCCGGGACAGGCAAAACTGAAGCTTTCTTT,CASRPGTGKTEAFF
TRBD2,TRBV9,TRBJ2-1,few,TGTGCCAGCAGCTCCCAGGCTTATAGCGGGAGAGCTTACAATGAGCAGTTCTTC,CASSSQAYSGRAYNEQFF
NA,TRBV7-2,TRBJ2-7,NA,TGTGCCAGCAGCTTAGGGGTCAGTAGCCGACCCTACGAGCAGTACTTC,CASSLGVSSRPYEQYF
NA,TRBV7-8,TRBJ2-5,NA,TGTGCCAGCAGCTTAGACAGGCAGAACCAAGAGACCCAGTACTTC,CASSLDRQNQETQYF
NA,TRBV9,TRBJ2-7,NA,TGTGCCAGCAGCTGGAGCGGGCGCTGGGAGCAGTACTTC,CASSWSGRWEQYF
NA,TRBV9,TRBJ1-2,once,TGTGCCAGCAGCGTAGGACAGGCGACCTATGGCTACACCTTC,CASSVGQATYGYTF
TRBD2,TRBV7-2,TRBJ2-7,NA,TGTGCCAGCAGCTTCGCCTCACAGGGACTAGCGGGACGCGAGCAGTACTTC,CASSFASQGLAGREQYF
TRBD1,TRBV19,TRBJ2-1,NA,TGTGCCACAGGACAGGGGAACAATGAGCAGTTCTTC,CATGQGNNEQFF
NA,TRBV5-8,TRBJ2-1,NA,TGTGCCAGCACCCCAGGGAGGAGCTCCTACAATGAGCAGTTCTTC,CASTPGRSSYNEQFF
NA,TRBV10-2,TRBJ2-7,few,TGCGCCAGCAGTGCCGCAGGGAGGCACGAGCAGTACTTC,CASSAAGRHEQYF
NA,TRBV6-6,TRBJ1-3,NA,TGTGCCAGCAGTTGGCGAAACACCATATATTTT,CASSWRNTIYF
NA,TRBV6-1,TRBJ1-6,NA,TGTGCCAGCAGTGAAGATATGAGCAAGGGGTACTATAATTCACCCCTCCACTTT,CASSEDMSKGYYNSPLHF
NA,TRBV11-2,TRBJ2-5,NA,TGTGCCAGCAGCTTAGGATACCGGGAGACCCAGTACTTC,CASSLGYRETQYF
TRBD1,TRBV9,TRBJ2-1,NA,TGTGCCAGCACTAGGGGGACAGGGTCCCATGAGCAGTTCTTC,CASTRGTGSHEQFF
NA,TRBV25-1,TRBJ2-2,few,TGTGCCAGCAGTGAACCCCGGAGGAACACCGGGGAGCTGTTTTTT,CASSEPRRNTGELFF
TRBD1,TRBV29-1,TRBJ1-2,NA,TGCAGCGTAGACGCGACAGGGCCCCTCTATGGCTACACCTTC,CSVDATGPLYGYTF
NA,TRBV6-6,TRBJ2-5,NA,TGTGCCAGCAGCCCAGGGCAGGAGACCCAGTACTTC,CASSPGQETQYF